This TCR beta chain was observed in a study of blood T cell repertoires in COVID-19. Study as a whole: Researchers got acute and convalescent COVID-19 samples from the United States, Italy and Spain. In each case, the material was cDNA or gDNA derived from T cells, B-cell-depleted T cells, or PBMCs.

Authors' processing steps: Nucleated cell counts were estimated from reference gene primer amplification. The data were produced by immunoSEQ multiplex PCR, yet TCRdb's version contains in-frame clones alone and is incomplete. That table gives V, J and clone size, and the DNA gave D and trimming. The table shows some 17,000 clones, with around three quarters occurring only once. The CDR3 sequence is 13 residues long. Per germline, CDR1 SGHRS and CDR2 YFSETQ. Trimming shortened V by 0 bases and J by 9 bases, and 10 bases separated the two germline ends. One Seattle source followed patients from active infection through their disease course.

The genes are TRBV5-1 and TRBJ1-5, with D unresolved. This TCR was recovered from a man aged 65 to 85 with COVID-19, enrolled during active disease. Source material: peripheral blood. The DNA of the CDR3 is TGCGCCAGCAGCTTGGGGGAGGACCGGCCCCAGCATTTT. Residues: CASSLGEDRPQHF.